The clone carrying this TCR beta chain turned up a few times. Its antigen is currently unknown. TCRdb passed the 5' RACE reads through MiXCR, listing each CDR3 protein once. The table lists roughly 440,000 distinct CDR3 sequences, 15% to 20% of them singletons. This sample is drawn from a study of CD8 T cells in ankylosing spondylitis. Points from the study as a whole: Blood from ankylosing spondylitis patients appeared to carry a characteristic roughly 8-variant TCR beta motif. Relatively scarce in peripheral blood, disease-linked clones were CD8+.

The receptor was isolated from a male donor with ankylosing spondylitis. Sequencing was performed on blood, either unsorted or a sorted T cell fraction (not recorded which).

Here the CDR3 reads CASSQDPHGDYGYTF. The CDR3 DNA sequence: TGCGCCAGCAGCCAAGATCCCCACGGGGACTATGGCTACACCTTC. The chain couples TRBV4-1 to TRBJ1-2, with D uncertain. This CDR3 contains 15 residues. Trimming shortened V by 0 bases and J by 3 bases, and 11 bases separated the two germline ends. Germline loops: CDR1 MGHRA, CDR2 YSYEKL.